The sequence of this TCR beta chain was determined in a study of cytomegalovirus exposure and HLA in healthy donors. Study results and caveats: Exclusion as indistinguishable affected some V segments, including TRBV6-2 and TRBV6-3. Apparent HLA restriction characterized most CMV-associated TCR beta chains in a later analysis.

The primer mix had 60 Vbeta and 13 Jbeta primers. Repertoires were generated with immunoSEQ multiplex PCR, while TCRdb's copy carries only in-frame clones and drops some. The sample lists a few hundred thousand clones, approximately 91% occurring once. V lost 7 bases to trimming and J lost 8 bases, with 26 bases between them. The CDR3 loop spans 15 amino acids. The V gene's germline CDR1 is SQVTM and CDR2 ANQGSEA. In the case of this clone: Its antigen remains unidentified.

Sequenced input: PBMCs. This clonotype was obtained from a girl aged 2-10 years in good health and CMV-seronegative. V is TRBV29-1 and J is TRBJ1-2; a possible D gene is TRBD1 (5 bases). The CDR3 nucleotides are TGCAGCGCTAGAGTTGCCCTCAGCGTAAGGGGCGGCTACACCTTC. Protein product: CSARVALSVRGGYTF. The full variable domain, rest sourced from reference TRBV29-1 and TRBJ1-2, is SAVISQKPSRDICQRGTSLTIQCQVDSQVTMMFWYRQQPGQSLTLIATANQGSEATYESGFVIDKFPISRPNLTFSTLTVSNMSPEDSSIYLCSARVALSVRGGYTFGSGTRLTVV.